The 27 T cell receptor beta chains in this list originate from one sample, sequenced in a study of T-cell reconstitution after alpha-beta-depleted transplantation in children. This sample's TCRbeta library carried unique molecular identifier barcodes. TCRdb itself ran the PCR reads through MiXCR, one entry per CDR3 protein. The data contain approximately 650,000 distinct CDR3 sequences, roughly 13% of them singletons. The sample was PBMCs, taken before TCRalphabeta/CD19-depleted stem cell transplant. Receptor source: a girl aged 2 to 10 with congenital amegakaryocytic thrombocytopenia, due to receive a stem cell transplant.

There are many counts of this clonotype. V is TRBV5-6 and J is TRBJ2-1; D is perhaps TRBD2 (7 bases). The length of the CDR3 is 15 residues. Germline values: CDR1 SGHDT, CDR2 YYEEEE. With 4 bases removed from V and 6 bases from J, the gap between germline ends came to 17 bases. The CDR3 loop is CASSQTRGGANEQFF. As DNA, the CDR3 is TGTGCCAGCAGCCAAACTAGGGGGGGGGCCAATGAGCAGTTCTTC.

The rearrangement links TRBV3-1 to TRBJ1-1; a weak D match, TRBD1 (6 bases). CDR3 length: 13 amino acids. In germline, CDR1 is LGHDT, CDR2 YNNKEL (reference sequence). V was trimmed by 4 bases and J by 11 bases, leaving 17 bases between them. In nucleotides, the CDR3 is TGTGCCAGCAGCCCTCTTGAGGGCCAGGGGGCTTTCTTT. Amino acid sequence: CASSPLEGQGAFF.

This clonotype has just a few counts. This chain connects TRBV30 to TRBJ2-5; 8 bases agree with TRBD2. Trimming removed 7 bases from V and 3 bases from J; junction bases left unmatched: 4. CDR1 and CDR2 (germline): GTSNPN, SVGIG (reference sequence). The CDR3 length is 12 residues. This chain's CDR3 is CAFNSGEETQYF. CDR3 in DNA: TGTGCCTTCAATAGCGGGGAAGAGACCCAGTACTTC.

This clonotype was picked up many times. V and J are TRBV27 and TRBJ2-7; 7 positions match TRBD2. The CDR3 is 15 residues long. Losses at the gene ends were 8 bases for V and 3 bases for J; bases not matched to a gene: 13. The germline V gene encodes CDR1 MNHEY and CDR2 SMNVEV (reference sequence). The CDR3: CASPPGREDRYEQYF. The CDR3 coding sequence is TGTGCCAGCCCACCTGGGAGGGAAGACCGCTACGAGCAGTACTTC.

This clonotype was seen more than once but under ten times. The chain links TRBV3-1 to TRBJ1-5; D is possibly TRBD1 (5 bases). Germline V gives CDR1 LGHDT, CDR2 YNNKEL (reference sequence). The CDR3 extends over 17 amino acids. The V gene lost 1 base and the J gene lost 0 bases, with 13 bases spanning the gap. The CDR3 DNA reads TGTGCCAGCAGCCAAGGCGTCGGGGCATTTAGCAATCAGCCCCAGCATTTT. Translation gives CASSQGVGAFSNQPQHF.

J is TRBJ1-1 and V is TRBV4-1; possibly TRBD1 for D (5 bases). The CDR3 runs 16 residues. V shed 1 base and J shed 0 bases, with 12 bases lying between them. CDR1 is MGHRA and CDR2 is YSYEKL in the germline V gene. CDR3: CASSQAGGVMNTEAFF. CDR3 DNA sequence: TGCGCCAGCAGCCAAGCGGGGGGGGTTATGAACACTGAAGCTTTCTTT.

The table lists this clonotype with many counts. The chain joins TRBV20-1 to TRBJ2-1, with TRBD2 matching 14 bases. V lost 3 bases, J lost 8 bases, and 9 bases stayed unmatched. Germline V CDR1 and CDR2: DFQATT, SNEGSKA (reference sequence). CDR3 length equals 16 residues. The CDR3 region is CSASSGLAGAIDEQFF. The CDR3 DNA follows: TGCAGTGCTAGTTCGGGACTAGCGGGAGCGATTGATGAGCAGTTCTTC.

The chain carries TRBV20-1 and TRBJ2-5, with D possibly TRBD2 on 5 matching bases. With 3 bases removed from V and 0 bases from J, the gap between germline ends came to 14 bases. CDR1 and CDR2 from the germline V gene are DFQATT and SNEGSKA (reference sequence). There are 15 residues in the CDR3. In DNA, the CDR3 is TGCAGTGCTAGGGGAGCCCCACGAAACCAAGAGACCCAGTACTTC. This translates into CSARGAPRNQETQYF.

The sample holds many counts of this clonotype. The chain has TRBV10-3 and TRBJ2-1, with 7 bases identical to TRBD2. The V gene end was trimmed by 5 bases and the J gene end by 0 bases; junction bases not matched to a gene: 4. Germline V gene lookup returns CDR1 ENHRY and CDR2 SYGVKD. This CDR3 contains 15 residues. CDR3 residues: CAISSSGNSYNEQFF. CDR3 bases: TGTGCCATCAGTTCTAGCGGTAACTCCTACAATGAGCAGTTCTTC.

This clonotype was detected ten times or more. The rearrangement joins TRBV20-1 to TRBJ2-7, with D possibly being TRBD1 (5 bases). Trimming shortened V by 6 bases and J by 2 bases, and 11 bases separated the two germline ends. The CDR3 extends over 12 amino acids. The germline CDR1 and CDR2 sequences are DFQATT and SNEGSKA (reference sequence). The CDR3 sequence: CSALDIAYEQYF. As DNA, the CDR3 is TGCAGTGCCCTGGACATAGCCTACGAGCAGTACTTC.

This clonotype was counted at least ten times. V usage is TRBV20-1 and J usage is TRBJ2-5, with 14 bases matching TRBD2. This CDR3 is 14 amino acids long. V lost 3 bases to trimming and J lost 5 bases; unmatched junction nucleotides: 2. The V gene's germline CDR1 is DFQATT and CDR2 SNEGSKA (reference sequence). In DNA form, the CDR3 reads TGCAGTGCTAGGGGACTAGCGGGAGTGGAGACCCAGTACTTC. Its protein is CSARGLAGVETQYF.

In its sample, this clonotype was seen a few times. The chain employs TRBV20-1 and TRBJ2-7, with TRBD2 matching 15 bases. Germline V gene sequence: CDR1 DFQATT, CDR2 SNEGSKA (reference sequence). The J segment lost 0 bases and the V segment lost 6 bases, leaving 9 bases of the junction unmatched. The CDR3 length is 17 residues. In DNA form, the CDR3 reads TGCAGTGCATTAGGGACTAGCGGGAGGTCGAGCTCCTACGAGCAGTACTTC. Amino acids: CSALGTSGRSSSYEQYF.

The sample holds many counts of this clonotype. This sequence joins TRBV5-1 and TRBJ2-1, with D possibly being TRBD1 (6 bases). Trimming took off 8 bases at V and 6 bases at J, with 18 bases between the two ends. CDR1 and CDR2 from the germline V gene are SGHRS and YFSETQ. This CDR3 is built from 14 residues. CDR3 DNA: TGCGCCAGTTCCTACAGGGAATCTCGCAATGAGCAGTTCTTC. The encoded protein is CASSYRESRNEQFF.

In its sample, this clonotype was seen a few times. The genes are TRBV5-1 and TRBJ2-4; D gene ambiguous. Germline V gives CDR1 SGHRS, CDR2 YFSETQ. V lost 0 bases and J lost 9, with 10 bases in between. The CDR3 length is 13 residues. The CDR3 DNA is TGCGCCAGCAGCTTGGGAGAACCGGGCATTCAGTACTTC. Amino acid sequence: CASSLGEPGIQYF.

This clonotype was seen many times. This rearrangement joins TRBV6-6 to TRBJ2-7; tentative D call: TRBD2 (5 bases). Germline CDR1 and CDR2: MNHNY and SVGAGI (reference sequence). This CDR3 is built from 13 residues. The germline V and J ends were trimmed by 6 bases and 2 bases, with 11 bases remaining between them. Here the CDR3 reads CASSLGVPYEQYF. The CDR3 nucleotides are TGTGCCAGCAGCCTCGGGGTCCCCTACGAGCAGTACTTC.

This rearrangement joins TRBV7-9 to TRBJ1-4, with D unclear. The V end was cut by 3 bases, the J end by 7 bases, with 9 bases between. The CDR3 contains 13 residues. Germline lookup yields CDR1 SEHNR and CDR2 FQNEAQ (reference sequence). The CDR3 bases are TGTGCCAGCAGCTTCGTCGGCGGTGAAAAACTGTTTTTT. Its protein product is CASSFVGGEKLFF.

The chain combines TRBV25-1 with TRBJ2-2; D is tentatively TRBD1 or TRBD2 (5 bases each). The CDR3 is 15 amino acids. Germline CDR1 is MGHDK and CDR2 is SYGVNS. The V end was cut by 3 bases, the J end by 4 bases, with 12 bases between. The CDR3 region has the DNA TGTGCCAGCAGTGAGCCGGGACCGCTCACCGGGGAGCTGTTTTTT. Protein sequence: CASSEPGPLTGELFF.

This clonotype was seen repeatedly, ten times or more. The gene calls are TRBV10-2 and TRBJ2-7; D is ambiguous. The V gene lost 5 bases and the J gene lost 6 bases, with 14 bases spanning the gap. From germline, CDR1 is WSHSY and CDR2 SAAADI. The CDR3 loop spans 13 amino acids. The CDR3 reads CASSLGEAAEQYF. The DNA of the CDR3 is TGCGCCAGCAGTCTCGGAGAGGCCGCCGAGCAGTACTTC.

In this sample, this clonotype turned up many times. This chain joins TRBV20-1 and TRBJ2-5; 10 bases align to TRBD2. CDR1 and CDR2 (germline): DFQATT, SNEGSKA (reference sequence). V lost 6 bases and J lost 1; bases outside the gene matches: 5. The CDR3 spans 14 residues. CDR3 protein: CSAEQREGQETQYF. The CDR3 region has the DNA TGCAGTGCCGAACAGCGGGAGGGCCAAGAGACCCAGTACTTC.

This clonotype showed up just a few times. This sequence joins TRBV5-1 and TRBJ2-1; tentatively, D is TRBD2 (6 bases). Trimming removed 5 bases at V and 2 bases at J, with 14 bases between. CDR3 size: 15 residues. Germline CDR1 is SGHRS and CDR2 is YFSETQ. Here the CDR3 DNA reads TGCGCCAGCAGACCTCTAGCGATCGCCTACAATGAGCAGTTCTTC. Residues: CASRPLAIAYNEQFF.

The chain joins TRBV7-2 to TRBJ2-3, with a tentative D call TRBD2 (6 bases). CDR3 length equals 15 residues. From germline, CDR1 is SGHTA and CDR2 FQGNSA. Trimming left V 1 base short and J 1 base short, with 9 bases between. The DNA of the CDR3 is TGTGCCAGCAGCTTAGGCATAGCGGGCACAGATACGCAGTATTTT. Residues: CASSLGIAGTDTQYF.

This clonotype was seen a handful of times. V gene TRBV12-3 or TRBV12-4 combines with J gene TRBJ2-3; 7 positions agree with TRBD2. This CDR3 comprises 18 residues. J lost 4 bases, V lost 5 bases, and 18 bases had no gene match. The DNA for the CDR3 is TGTGCCAGCAGTCGTCTTTTAGCGACTAGCCTATTCGCAGATACGCAGTATTTT. Encoded protein: CASSRLLATSLFADTQYF.

This clonotype was observed many times. The V and J genes are TRBV20-1 and TRBJ2-1, with D possibly TRBD2 on 6 matching bases. Trimming pared 0 bases from V and 0 bases from J, leaving 12 bases between. The germline V gene encodes CDR1 DFQATT and CDR2 SNEGSKA (reference sequence). The length of the CDR3 is 16 residues. For the CDR3, the DNA is TGCAGTGCTAGAGATCTTGTAGCGGTCTCCTACAATGAGCAGTTCTTC. Translated, it gives CSARDLVAVSYNEQFF.

The rearrangement joins TRBV15 to TRBJ1-1; 9 bases fit TRBD1. The CDR3 spans 16 residues. Germline values: CDR1 LNHNV, CDR2 YYDKDF (reference sequence). V trimming: 0 bases; J trimming: 5 bases; junction bases outside the gene matches: 7. The CDR3 nucleotides read TGTGCCACCAGCAGAGATCTTAACAGGGGGCGGACTGAAGCTTTCTTT. It codes for CATSRDLNRGRTEAFF.

This rearrangement joins TRBV7-9 to TRBJ2-1; 11 bases are shared with TRBD2. This CDR3 is built from 16 residues. Germline V CDR1 and CDR2: SEHNR, FQNEAQ (reference sequence). The V and J ends lost 5 bases and 6 bases, in that order; junction bases with no gene match: 9. CDR3 sequence: CASSPTSGRSLNEQFF. In DNA form, the CDR3 reads TGTGCCAGCAGCCCTACTAGCGGGAGATCCCTCAATGAGCAGTTCTTC.

Ten or more counts support this clonotype. The V call is TRBV20-1, the J call TRBJ2-5; no clear D gene. This CDR3 spans 9 amino acids. Germline V gene lookup returns CDR1 DFQATT and CDR2 SNEGSKA (reference sequence). Here the CDR3 reads CTKLETQYF. CDR3 DNA: TGCACCAAATTAGAGACCCAGTACTTC.

The chain has TRBV20-1 and TRBJ2-4; 7 bases match TRBD2. Per the germline V gene, CDR1 is DFQATT and CDR2 is SNEGSKA (reference sequence). The ends lost 2 bases at V and 9 bases at J; junction bases unmatched: 13. This CDR3 comprises 15 residues. The CDR3 coding sequence is TGCAGTGCTAGATCGCGCTTGACTAGCACTGCCATTCAGTACTTC. Protein product: CSARSRLTSTAIQYF.